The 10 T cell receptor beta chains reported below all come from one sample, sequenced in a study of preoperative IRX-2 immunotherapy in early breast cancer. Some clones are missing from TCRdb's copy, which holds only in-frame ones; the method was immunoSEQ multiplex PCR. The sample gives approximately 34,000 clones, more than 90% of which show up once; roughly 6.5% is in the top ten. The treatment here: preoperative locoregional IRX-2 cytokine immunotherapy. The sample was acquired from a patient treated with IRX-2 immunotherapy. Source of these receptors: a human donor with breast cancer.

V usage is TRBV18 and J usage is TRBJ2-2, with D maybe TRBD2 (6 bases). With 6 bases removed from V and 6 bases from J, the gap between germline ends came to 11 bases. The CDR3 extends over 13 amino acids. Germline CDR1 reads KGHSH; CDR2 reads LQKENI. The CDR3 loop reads CASSHSGSGELFF. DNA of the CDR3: TGTGCCAGCTCCCACAGCGGGTCCGGGGAGCTGTTTTTT.

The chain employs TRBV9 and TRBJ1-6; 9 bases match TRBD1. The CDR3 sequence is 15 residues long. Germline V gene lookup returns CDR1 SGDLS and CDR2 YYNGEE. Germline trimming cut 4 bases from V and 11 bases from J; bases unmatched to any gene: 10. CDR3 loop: CASSPETGTGPPLHF. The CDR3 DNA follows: TGTGCCAGCAGCCCGGAGACCGGGACAGGGCCACCCCTCCACTTT.

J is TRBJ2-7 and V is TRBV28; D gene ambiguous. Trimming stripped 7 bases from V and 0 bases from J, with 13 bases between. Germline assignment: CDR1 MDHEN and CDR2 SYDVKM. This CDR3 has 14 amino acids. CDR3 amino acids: CASKAPLSSYEQYF. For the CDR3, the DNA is TGTGCCAGCAAGGCCCCCCTAAGCTCCTACGAGCAGTACTTC.

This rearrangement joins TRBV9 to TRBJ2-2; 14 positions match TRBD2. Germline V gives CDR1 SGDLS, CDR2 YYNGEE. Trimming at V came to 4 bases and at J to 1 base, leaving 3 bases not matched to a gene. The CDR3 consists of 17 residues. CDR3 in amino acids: CASSTGLAGGNTGELFF. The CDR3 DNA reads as TGTGCCAGCAGCACCGGACTAGCGGGAGGGAACACCGGGGAGCTGTTTTTT.

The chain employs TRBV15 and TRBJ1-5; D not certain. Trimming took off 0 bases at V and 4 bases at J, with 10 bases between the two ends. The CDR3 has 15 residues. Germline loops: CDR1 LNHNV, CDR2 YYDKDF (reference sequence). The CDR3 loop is CATSRDNLSNQPQHF. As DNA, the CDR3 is TGTGCCACCAGCAGAGATAACCTGTCGAATCAGCCCCAGCATTTT.

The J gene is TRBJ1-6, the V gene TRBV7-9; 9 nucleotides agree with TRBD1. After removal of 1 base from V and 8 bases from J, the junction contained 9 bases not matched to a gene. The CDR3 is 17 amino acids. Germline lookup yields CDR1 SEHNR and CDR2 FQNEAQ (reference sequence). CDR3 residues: CASSLVALTGGHSPLHF. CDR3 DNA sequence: TGTGCCAGCAGCTTAGTAGCTCTGACAGGGGGTCATTCACCCCTCCACTTT.

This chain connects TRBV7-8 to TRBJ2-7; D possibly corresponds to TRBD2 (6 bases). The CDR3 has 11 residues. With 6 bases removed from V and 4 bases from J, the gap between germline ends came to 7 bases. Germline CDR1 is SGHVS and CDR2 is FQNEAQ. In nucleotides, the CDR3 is TGTGCCAGCAGGAGCGGGTACGAGCAGTACTTC. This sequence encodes CASRSGYEQYF.

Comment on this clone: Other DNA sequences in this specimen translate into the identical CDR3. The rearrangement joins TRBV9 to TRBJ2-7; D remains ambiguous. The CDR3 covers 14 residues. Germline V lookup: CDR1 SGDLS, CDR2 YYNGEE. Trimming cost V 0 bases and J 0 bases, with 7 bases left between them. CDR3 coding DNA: TGTGCCAGCAGCGTAGGAGGAAGCTCCTACGAGCAGTACTTC. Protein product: CASSVGGSSYEQYF.

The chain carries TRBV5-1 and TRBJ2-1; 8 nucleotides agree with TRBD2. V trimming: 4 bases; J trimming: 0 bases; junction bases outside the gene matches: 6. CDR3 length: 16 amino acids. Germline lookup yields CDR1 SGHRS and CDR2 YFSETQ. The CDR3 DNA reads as TGCGCCAGCAGCCACACTAGCGGCCACTCCTACAATGAGCAGTTCTTC. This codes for CASSHTSGHSYNEQFF.

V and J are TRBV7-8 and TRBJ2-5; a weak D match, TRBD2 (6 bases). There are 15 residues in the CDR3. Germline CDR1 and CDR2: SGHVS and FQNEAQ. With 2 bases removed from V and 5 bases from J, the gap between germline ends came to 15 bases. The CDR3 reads CASSLLSGLGETQYF. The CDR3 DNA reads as TGTGCCAGCAGCTTACTTAGCGGTCTAGGGGAGACCCAGTACTTC.